The rows below give T cell receptor beta chains drawn from one sample of a study of early T cells in non-severe SARS-CoV-2 infection. In TCRdb, the 5' RACE reads were re-called with MiXCR into one record per CDR3 protein. The sample contains about 35,000 distinct CDR3 sequences, approximately 6% of which appear only once. Material: whole blood, obtained at baseline. These receptors originate from an adult who was a healthcare worker with PCR-confirmed SARS-CoV-2 infection or an uninfected control (not recorded which). Both conserved end residues are part of each CDR3. D genes are given only for firm matches. The listing skips clone size in some rows; elsewhere it reads once, few, many or a size class.

TRBD1,TRBV29-1,TRBJ1-2,many,TGCAGCGTTGAACCCCGATTGACAGGGGAGAAGTATGGCTACACCTTC,CSVEPRLTGEKYGYTF
TRBD2,TRBV27,TRBJ2-7,many,TGTGCCAGCAGTTTTAGCGGGGGGACCTACGAGCAGTACTTC,CASSFSGGTYEQYF
-,TRBV19,TRBJ2-7,-,TGTGCCAGTAGTATAGGTCAGTTGAACTACGAGCAGTACTTC,CASSIGQLNYEQYF
-,TRBV2,TRBJ1-1,few,TGTGCCAGCAGTGAGGATGGGGCTGACACTGAAGCTTTCTTT,CASSEDGADTEAFF
-,TRBV4-1,TRBJ2-5,many,TGCGCCAGCAGCCCGGGGTTGGAGACCCAGTACTTC,CASSPGLETQYF
TRBD2,TRBV24-1,TRBJ2-1,-,TGTGCCACCAGTGAAAACCCCGGGACTAGCAACTACGATGAGCAGTTCTTC,CATSENPGTSNYDEQFF
TRBD1,TRBV6-2/TRBV6-3,TRBJ2-2,many,TGTGCCAGCGGCCGGGACAGGATCGCGAACACCGGGGAGCTGTTTTTT,CASGRDRIANTGELFF
TRBD1,TRBV18,TRBJ1-2,many,TGTGCCAGCTCGCCCGACAGGGAAAGAGGCTACACCTTC,CASSPDRERGYTF
TRBD2,TRBV27,TRBJ2-1,many,TGTGCCAGCAGAGGACTAGCGGGAACAAATGAGCAGTTCTTC,CASRGLAGTNEQFF
-,TRBV6-2/TRBV6-3,TRBJ2-7,few,TGTGCCAGCAGTTCAGTTCTCTCTGTCTACGAGCAGTACTTC,CASSSVLSVYEQYF
-,TRBV5-5,TRBJ2-7,many,TGTGCCAGCAGTTCAGACTGGACCTACGAGCAGTACTTC,CASSSDWTYEQYF
-,TRBV7-9,TRBJ2-1,many,TGTGCCAGCAGCTTAGCTATAGGACCGGGGAATGAGCAGTTCTTC,CASSLAIGPGNEQFF
-,TRBV7-9,TRBJ1-4,many,TGTGCCAGCAGCCCAGAAGGGGCTCAAAATGAAAAACTGTTTTTT,CASSPEGAQNEKLFF
-,TRBV7-7,TRBJ2-5,many,TGTGCCAGCAGTTATAGAGTGGAGACCCAGTACTTC,CASSYRVETQYF
-,TRBV7-9,TRBJ1-1,-,TGTGCCAGCAGGTCTAACCGGGGCAAGGGAACTGAAGCTTTCTTT,CASRSNRGKGTEAFF
TRBD1,TRBV5-6,TRBJ1-5,many,TGTGCCAGCAGCTCGAGTCGGACAGGGACGCAGCCCCAGCATTTT,CASSSSRTGTQPQHF
-,TRBV25-1,TRBJ1-6,few,TGTGCCAGCATGCCTTCCGGGACGCTCAATTCACCCCTCCACTTT,CASMPSGTLNSPLHF
-,TRBV11-1,TRBJ2-2,many,TGTGCCAGCGGCCAGACGGTGAACACCGGGGAGCTGTTTTTT,CASGQTVNTGELFF
-,TRBV11-3,TRBJ1-6,-,TGTGCCAGCAGCTTAGGGAGTCATTCACCCCTCCACTTT,CASSLGSHSPLHF
-,TRBV6-1,TRBJ1-5,-,TGTGCCAGCAGTCACCCTGGTTGGGGAAATCAGCCCCAGCATTTT,CASSHPGWGNQPQHF
-,TRBV7-3,TRBJ2-2,-,TGTGCCAGCAGCCCCAACGGCCTTGGGGAGCTGTTTTTT,CASSPNGLGELFF
TRBD1,TRBV29-1,TRBJ1-1,many,TGCAGCTCCCGTCGGGACAGGGTCTCTGAAGCTTTCTTT,CSSRRDRVSEAFF
TRBD2,TRBV5-4,TRBJ2-7,-,TGTGCCAGCAGCCCCGGGGGGAGCCTCCTACGATACGAGCAGTACTTC,CASSPGGSLLRYEQYF
-,TRBV12-5,TRBJ2-1,many,TGTGCTAGTGGTTTGACCCAAGGGGCTGAGCAGTTCTTC,CASGLTQGAEQFF
-,TRBV7-9,TRBJ2-1,many,TGTGCCAGCAGCCCCGCCCCGGGGGTTCATGAGCAGTTCTTC,CASSPAPGVHEQFF
-,TRBV20-1,TRBJ1-1,many,TGCAGTGCTAGAGGCCACAGTTTCCCTGAAGCTTTCTTT,CSARGHSFPEAFF
-,TRBV3-1,TRBJ2-7,many,TGTGCCAGCAGCCCTCCGGCGCGCTCCTTAGAGCAGTACTTC,CASSPPARSLEQYF
TRBD2,TRBV7-6,TRBJ2-3,-,TGTGCCAGCGGGTTAGCGGGAACAGATACGCAGTATTTT,CASGLAGTDTQYF
TRBD2,TRBV9,TRBJ2-5,many,TGTGCCAGCAGCGTAGCCCCCTTAGCGGGGGGCCAAGAGACCCAGTACTTC,CASSVAPLAGGQETQYF
-,TRBV30,TRBJ1-2,many,TGTGCCTGGAGTGTACGGGGCGATGGCTACACCTTC,CAWSVRGDGYTF
-,TRBV15,TRBJ1-1,once,TGTGCCACCAGCAGAGATGAGAAACCTGACTCTGAAGCTTTCTTT,CATSRDEKPDSEAFF
TRBD2,TRBV6-1,TRBJ2-2,few,TGTGCCAGCAGTGAAATTGGTTTGGTAGCGGGAGGAGTCGGGGAGCTGTTTTTT,CASSEIGLVAGGVGELFF
-,TRBV7-2,TRBJ1-1,many,TGTGCCAGCAGCACTCAGGGAGGCACTGAAGCTTTCTTT,CASSTQGGTEAFF
-,TRBV29-1,TRBJ2-1,few,TGCAGCGTTGGGGGGGCAATCTACAATGAGCAGTTCTTC,CSVGGAIYNEQFF
-,TRBV15,TRBJ2-6,many,TGTGCCACCAGCAGAGCAGGGAACGCCAACGTCCTGACTTTC,CATSRAGNANVLTF
-,TRBV20-1,TRBJ2-3,many,TGCAGTGGAGCCGACAGCACAGATACGCAGTATTTT,CSGADSTDTQYF
-,TRBV9,TRBJ1-1,many,TGTGCCAGCAGCCCCCGCGGCACTGAAGCTTTCTTT,CASSPRGTEAFF
TRBD2,TRBV12-3/TRBV12-4,TRBJ2-1,-,TGTGCCAGCAGTTTCCGGCGACTAGCGGGAGGTTCGGATGAGCAGTTCTTC,CASSFRRLAGGSDEQFF
TRBD1,TRBV24-1,TRBJ2-2,many,TGTGCCACCAGTGAAACCGGACAGGGGAACACCGGGGAGCTGTTTTTT,CATSETGQGNTGELFF
-,TRBV10-3,TRBJ1-1,many,TGTGCCATCAGTGACAGGGAGAACACTGAAGCTTTCTTT,CAISDRENTEAFF
-,TRBV27,TRBJ2-7,medium-sized,TGTGCCAGCAGTTTCTCCCAAACCTACGAGCAGTACTTC,CASSFSQTYEQYF
TRBD2,TRBV19,TRBJ2-7,few,TGTGCCAGTAAAGGACTAGCGGGGGGTAGCCACGAGCAGTACTTC,CASKGLAGGSHEQYF
-,TRBV4-3,TRBJ2-7,-,TGCGCCAGCAGCCAAGAGGTGCTAGCTTCCGAGCAGTACTTC,CASSQEVLASEQYF
TRBD2,TRBV2,TRBJ2-3,many,TGTGCCAGCTTCGGGACTAGCGGTAGCACAGATACGCAGTATTTT,CASFGTSGSTDTQYF
-,TRBV6-1,TRBJ1-4,many,TGTGCCAGCAAATTGGTCACGGCGGCGGAAAAACTGTTTTTT,CASKLVTAAEKLFF
TRBD1,TRBV4-1,TRBJ1-5,many,TGCGCCAGCAGCCAAGATCTGGGGAGACAGGGGATATCTTTTGGCAATCAGCCCCAGCATTTT,CASSQDLGRQGISFGNQPQHF
TRBD2,TRBV11-2,TRBJ2-5,many,TGTGCCAGCAGCCTAGGGACTAGCGGGAGTTGGGAGACCCAGTACTTC,CASSLGTSGSWETQYF
-,TRBV5-1,TRBJ1-2,-,TGCGCCAGCAAGCTTACGTCAGGGAACTATGGCTACACCTTC,CASKLTSGNYGYTF
-,TRBV29-1,TRBJ2-3,-,TGCAGCGTTCCCGCAGATACGCAGTATTTT,CSVPADTQYF
-,TRBV19,TRBJ2-4,many,TGTGCCAGTAGTATACAGGGTAGCGGTGCCAAAAACATTCAGTACTTC,CASSIQGSGAKNIQYF
TRBD2,TRBV20-1,TRBJ2-3,many,TGCAGTGCTAAGGCTAGCGGGAGGGTAAGCACAGATACGCAGTATTTT,CSAKASGRVSTDTQYF
-,TRBV1,TRBJ1-1,-,TGCACCAGCAGCCCCAAACGGCAGGCCCGAAACACTGAAGCTTTCTTT,CTSSPKRQARNTEAFF
TRBD1,TRBV30,TRBJ1-1,many,TGTGCCTGGTATCATCAGGGGGCAAGGGGGACTGAAGCTTTCTTT,CAWYHQGARGTEAFF
-,TRBV28,TRBJ1-5,many,TGTGCCAGCAGTTTATTGTTTCAGCCCCAGCATTTT,CASSLLFQPQHF
-,TRBV2,TRBJ1-2,many,TGTGCCAGCAGTGAAGCATACAGGGCTTTCTATGGCTACACCTTC,CASSEAYRAFYGYTF
-,TRBV10-3,TRBJ2-5,many,TGTGCCAGCGGAGAAAACACGGAGACCCAGTACTTC,CASGENTETQYF
TRBD2,TRBV18,TRBJ2-3,many,TGTGCCAGCTCCCGGGCTAGCGGGGGTTTCACAGATACGCAGTATTTT,CASSRASGGFTDTQYF
-,TRBV12-3/TRBV12-4,TRBJ1-3,many,TGTGCCAGCAGACGGAAACTTACCTCTGGAAACACCATATATTTT,CASRRKLTSGNTIYF